Listed below are T cell receptor beta chains from one sample, sequenced in a study of T cell responses to AZD1222 COVID-19 vaccine. This table comes from immunoSEQ multiplex PCR, and its TCRdb copy is limited to in-frame clones, with some not included. The sample has approximately 84,000 clones; roughly nine tenths are singletons. The sequences come from peripheral blood, collected 28 days after the second AZD1222 dose. These receptors originate from an adult who received the AZD1222 COVID-19 vaccine. Each CDR3 is given with its conserved first and last residue. Fields, in order: J gene, V gene, D gene, CDR3 protein. D genes are given only for firm matches.

>TRBJ2-4|TRBV21-1|NA
CASSNEATPLAGVTKNIQYF
>TRBJ2-3|TRBV20-1|NA
CSASGGGGVTDTQYF
>TRBJ2-1|TRBV19|NA
CASSVTRSSYNEQFF
>TRBJ1-4|TRBV3-1/TRBV3-2|NA
CASSQEAIGRFNEKLFF
>TRBJ2-7|TRBV7-3|TRBD2
CASSPGLAPGNEQYF
>TRBJ2-7|TRBV12-2|NA
CASRLLRGQYF
>TRBJ2-7|TRBV7-9|TRBD2
CASSLEWTSGRSSYEQYF
>TRBJ1-2|TRBV29-1|NA
CSVEGRGWNGYTF
>TRBJ1-3|TRBV5-1|NA
CASSLDQGAGNTIYF
>TRBJ2-1|TRBV6-5|TRBD1
CASGRGQGFYNEQFF
>TRBJ2-2|TRBV5-4|TRBD1
CASSDRDTGELFF
>TRBJ1-5|TRBV7-5|NA
CARSADRGGGQPQHF
>TRBJ1-1|TRBV5-6|NA
CASSLGSTVGGGRAFF
>TRBJ1-3|TRBV9|NA
CASSAGQPGNTIYF
>TRBJ2-7|TRBV3-1/TRBV3-2|TRBD2
CASSQDLQRDQYF
>TRBJ2-1|TRBV24-1|NA
CATSDPTGYEQFF
>TRBJ2-5|TRBV18|TRBD2
CASSPPGGETQYF
>TRBJ2-2|TRBV4-2|TRBD1
CASSQDPERGLGTGELFF
>TRBJ2-1|TRBV3-1/TRBV3-2|TRBD2
CASSHPFAQRGYNEQFF
>TRBJ1-2|TRBV30|NA
CAWTAAVGGYTF
>TRBJ1-6|TRBV9|NA
CASSVDPGSYNSPLHF
>TRBJ1-2|TRBV30|NA
CAWSWLNYGYTF
>TRBJ2-5|TRBV15|NA
CATSRDSSKLGGAQYF
>TRBJ1-2|TRBV5-4|NA
CASSLDGYGYTF
>TRBJ1-3|TRBV11-2|NA
CASSLDPPGQGGNTIYF
>TRBJ1-1|TRBV7-9|NA
CATYMNTEAFF
>TRBJ2-7|TRBV15|NA
CATSRDRAREQYF
>TRBJ2-2|TRBV14|NA
CASSQLFQNTGELFF
>TRBJ1-6|TRBV6-1|TRBD1
CASSEGGQGSLSGNSPLHF
>TRBJ1-1|TRBV2|NA
CASSEEFEGDTEAFF
>TRBJ2-5|TRBV4-1|NA
CASSLEAGWETQYF
>TRBJ1-2|TRBV11-3|NA
CASSFGVDYGYTF
>TRBJ2-7|TRBV7-8|NA
CASSLSYGLSEYF
>TRBJ1-2|TRBV12-3/TRBV12-4|NA
CASSPGVQGGYTF
>TRBJ1-4|TRBV20-1|TRBD1
CSASTGDLIGKLFF